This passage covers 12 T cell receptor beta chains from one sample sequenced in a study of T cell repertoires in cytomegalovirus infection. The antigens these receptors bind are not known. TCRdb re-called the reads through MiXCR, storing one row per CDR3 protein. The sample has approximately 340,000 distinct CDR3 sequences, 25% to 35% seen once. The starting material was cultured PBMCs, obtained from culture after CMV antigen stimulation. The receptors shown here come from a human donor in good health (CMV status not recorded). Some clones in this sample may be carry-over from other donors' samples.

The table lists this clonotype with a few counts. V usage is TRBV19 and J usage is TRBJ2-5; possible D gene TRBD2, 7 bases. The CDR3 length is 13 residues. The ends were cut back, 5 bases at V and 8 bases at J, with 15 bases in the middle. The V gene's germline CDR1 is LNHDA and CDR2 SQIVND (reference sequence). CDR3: CASSGGGLSTQYF. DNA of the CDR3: TGTGCCAGTAGTGGCGGGGGCCTCTCCACCCAGTACTTC. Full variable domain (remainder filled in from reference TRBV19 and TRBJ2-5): DGGITQSPKYLFRKEGQNVTLSCEQNLNHDAMYWYRQDPGQGLRLIYYSQIVNDFQKGDIAEGYSVSREKKESFPLTVTSAQKNPTAFYLCASSGGGLSTQYFGPGTRLLVL.

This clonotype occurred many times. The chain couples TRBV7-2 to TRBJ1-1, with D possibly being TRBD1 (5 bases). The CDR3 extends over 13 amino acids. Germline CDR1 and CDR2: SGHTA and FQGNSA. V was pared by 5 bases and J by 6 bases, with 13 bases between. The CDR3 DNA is TGTGCCAGCAGCCCTGTGGGGGACTCTGAAGCTTTCTTT. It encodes CASSPVGDSEAFF.

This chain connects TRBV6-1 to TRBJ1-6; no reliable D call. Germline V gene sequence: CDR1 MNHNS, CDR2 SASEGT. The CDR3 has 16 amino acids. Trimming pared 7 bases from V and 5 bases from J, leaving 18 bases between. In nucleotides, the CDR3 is TGTGCCAGCAAGCGAGCGGAAGGCCTGAATAATTCACCCCTCCACTTT. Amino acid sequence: CASKRAEGLNNSPLHF.

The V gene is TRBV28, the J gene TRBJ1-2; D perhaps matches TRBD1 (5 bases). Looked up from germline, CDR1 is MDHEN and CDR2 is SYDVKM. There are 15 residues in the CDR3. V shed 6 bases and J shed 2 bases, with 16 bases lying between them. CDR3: CASRPPGVGNYGYTF. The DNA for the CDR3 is TGTGCCAGCAGGCCGCCGGGGGTGGGAAACTATGGCTACACCTTC.

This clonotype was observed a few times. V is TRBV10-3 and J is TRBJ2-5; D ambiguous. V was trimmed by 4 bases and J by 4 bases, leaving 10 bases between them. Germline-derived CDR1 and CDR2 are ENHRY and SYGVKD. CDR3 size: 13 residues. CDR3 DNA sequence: TGTGCCATCAGTGGTGGAAATGGAGAGACCCAGTACTTC. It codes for CAISGGNGETQYF.

The CDR3 protein is CASSFGQRGRVRNQPQHF. CDR3 in DNA: TGTGCCAGCAGTTTTGGTCAGAGGGGCAGAGTAAGGAATCAGCCCCAGCATTTT. The chain joins TRBV12-3 or TRBV12-4 to TRBJ1-5; possibly TRBD1 for D (5 bases). V was shortened by 3 bases and J by 4 bases, with 22 bases between the two germline ends. This CDR3 contains 18 residues.

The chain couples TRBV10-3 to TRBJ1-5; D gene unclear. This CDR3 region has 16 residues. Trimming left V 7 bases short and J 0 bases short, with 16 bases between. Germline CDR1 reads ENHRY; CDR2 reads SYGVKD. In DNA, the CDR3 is TGTGCCATCAAAGTTACGTTGACGTATAGCAATCAGCCCCAGCATTTT. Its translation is CAIKVTLTYSNQPQHF.

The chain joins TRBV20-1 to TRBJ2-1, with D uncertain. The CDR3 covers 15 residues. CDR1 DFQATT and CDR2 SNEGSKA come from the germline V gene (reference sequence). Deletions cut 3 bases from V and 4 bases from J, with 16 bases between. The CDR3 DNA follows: TGCAGTGCTAGGCCCCCCGCGGTTCCATACAATGAGCAGTTCTTC. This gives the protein CSARPPAVPYNEQFF.

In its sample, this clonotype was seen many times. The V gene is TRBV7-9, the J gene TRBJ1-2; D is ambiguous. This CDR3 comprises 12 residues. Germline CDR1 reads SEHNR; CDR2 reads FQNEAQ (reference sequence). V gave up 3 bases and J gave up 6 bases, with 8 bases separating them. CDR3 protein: CASSFAWDGYTF. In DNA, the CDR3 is TGTGCCAGCAGCTTCGCTTGGGATGGCTACACCTTC.

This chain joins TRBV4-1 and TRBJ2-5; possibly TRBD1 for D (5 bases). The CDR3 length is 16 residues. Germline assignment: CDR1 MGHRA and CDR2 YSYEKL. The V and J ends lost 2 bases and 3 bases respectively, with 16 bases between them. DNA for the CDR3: TGCGCCAGCAGCCAATTGGAAGGGGCAGATAAAGAGACCCAGTACTTC. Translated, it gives CASSQLEGADKETQYF.

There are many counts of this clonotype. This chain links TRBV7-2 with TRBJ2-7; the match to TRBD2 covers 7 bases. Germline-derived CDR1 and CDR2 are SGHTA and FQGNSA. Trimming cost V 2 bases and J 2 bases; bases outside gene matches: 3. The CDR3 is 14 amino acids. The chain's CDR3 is CASSLQRGAYEQYF. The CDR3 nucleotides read TGTGCCAGCAGCTTACAGCGGGGAGCCTACGAGCAGTACTTC.

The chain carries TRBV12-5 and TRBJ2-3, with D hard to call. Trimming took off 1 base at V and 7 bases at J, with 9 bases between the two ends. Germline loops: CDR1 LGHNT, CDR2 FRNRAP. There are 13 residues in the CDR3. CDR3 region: CASGLEDGNTQYF. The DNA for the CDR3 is TGTGCTAGTGGTTTGGAAGACGGCAATACGCAGTATTTT. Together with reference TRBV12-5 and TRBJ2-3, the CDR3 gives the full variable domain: DARVTQTPRHKVTEMGQEVTMRCQPILGHNTVFWYRQTMMQGLELLAYFRNRAPLDDSGMPKDRFSAEMPDATLATLKIQPSEPRDSAVYFCASGLEDGNTQYFGPGTRLTVL.